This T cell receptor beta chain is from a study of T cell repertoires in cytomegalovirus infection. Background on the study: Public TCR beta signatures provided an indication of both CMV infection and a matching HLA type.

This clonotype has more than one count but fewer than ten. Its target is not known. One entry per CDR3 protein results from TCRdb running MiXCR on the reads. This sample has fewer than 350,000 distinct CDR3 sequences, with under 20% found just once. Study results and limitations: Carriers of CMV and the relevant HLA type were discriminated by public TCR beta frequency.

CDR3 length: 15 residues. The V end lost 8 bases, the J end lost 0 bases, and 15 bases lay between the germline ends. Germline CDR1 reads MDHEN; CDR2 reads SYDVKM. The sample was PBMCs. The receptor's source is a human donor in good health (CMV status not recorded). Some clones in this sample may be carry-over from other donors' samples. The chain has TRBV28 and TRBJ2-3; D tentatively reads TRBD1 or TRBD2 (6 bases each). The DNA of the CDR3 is TGTGCCAGCCCCCCGCCGGGGGCAAGCACAGATACGCAGTATTTT. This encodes CASPPPGASTDTQYF.